This TCR beta chain was sequenced during a study of response to subunit inactivated influenza vaccine. Study-level findings and limits: That few new T cells are recruited by each seasonal influenza vaccination was the authors' suggestion.

Points on this clonotype: Antigen: not known.

TCRdb recomputed calls from the RT-PCR reads with MiXCR, one row per CDR3 protein. Among 700,000 to 900,000 distinct CDR3 sequences listed, 21% were seen once. There are 16 residues in the CDR3. The V gene lost 0 bases and the J gene lost 5 bases, with 14 bases spanning the gap. CDR1 is LNHNV and CDR2 is YYDKDF in the germline V gene (reference sequence). This chain joins TRBV15 and TRBJ2-1, with no clear D. This TCR was sampled from a man in his fifties or sixties who received an inactivated influenza vaccine. Sequencing used PBMCs from blood, obtained 5 days after vaccination. CDR3 DNA: TGTGCCACCAGCAGAGATATGGAGCATAGACACAATGAGCAGTTCTTC. Residues: CATSRDMEHRHNEQFF.